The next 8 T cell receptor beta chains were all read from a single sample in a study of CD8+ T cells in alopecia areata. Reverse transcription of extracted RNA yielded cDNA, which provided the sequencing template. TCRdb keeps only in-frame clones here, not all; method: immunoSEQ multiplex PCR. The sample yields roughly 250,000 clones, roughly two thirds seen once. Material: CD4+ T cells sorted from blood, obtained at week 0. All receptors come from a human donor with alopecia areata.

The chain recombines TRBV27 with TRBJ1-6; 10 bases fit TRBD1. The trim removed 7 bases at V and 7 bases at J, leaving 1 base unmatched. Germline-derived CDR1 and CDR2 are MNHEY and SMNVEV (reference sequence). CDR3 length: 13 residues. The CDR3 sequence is CASKGQGNSPLHF. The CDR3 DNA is TGTGCCAGCAAGGGACAGGGGAATTCACCCCTCCACTTT.

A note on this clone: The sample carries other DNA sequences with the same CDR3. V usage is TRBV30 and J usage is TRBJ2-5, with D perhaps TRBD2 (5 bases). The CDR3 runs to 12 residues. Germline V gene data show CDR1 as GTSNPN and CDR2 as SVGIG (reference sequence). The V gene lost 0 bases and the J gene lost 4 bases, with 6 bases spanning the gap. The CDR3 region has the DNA TGTGCCTGGAGTGTACTAGGAGAGACCCAGTACTTC. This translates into CAWSVLGETQYF.

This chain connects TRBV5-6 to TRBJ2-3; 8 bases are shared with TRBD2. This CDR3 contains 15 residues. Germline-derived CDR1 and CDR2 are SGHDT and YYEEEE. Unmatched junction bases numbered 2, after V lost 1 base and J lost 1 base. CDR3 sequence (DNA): TGTGCCAGCAGCTTGAACGGGGGGGGCACAGATACGCAGTATTTT. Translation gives CASSLNGGGTDTQYF.

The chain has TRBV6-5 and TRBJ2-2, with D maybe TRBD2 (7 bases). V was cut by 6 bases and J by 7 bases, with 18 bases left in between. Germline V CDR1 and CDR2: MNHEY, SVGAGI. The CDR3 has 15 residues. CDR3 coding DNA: TGTGCCAGCAGCCACACGGCGGGGGCGGGCGGGGAGCTGTTTTTT. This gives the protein CASSHTAGAGGELFF.

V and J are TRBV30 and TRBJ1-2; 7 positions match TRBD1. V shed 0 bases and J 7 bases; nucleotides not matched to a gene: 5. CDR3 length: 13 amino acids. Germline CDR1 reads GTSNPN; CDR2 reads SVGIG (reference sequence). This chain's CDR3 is CAWSVGGGPGYTF. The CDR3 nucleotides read TGTGCCTGGAGTGTAGGAGGGGGCCCTGGCTACACCTTC.

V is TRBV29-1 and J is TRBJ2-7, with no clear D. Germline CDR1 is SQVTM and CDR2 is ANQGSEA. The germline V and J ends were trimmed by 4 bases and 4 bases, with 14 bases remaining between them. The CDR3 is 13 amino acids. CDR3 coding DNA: TGCAGCGTTGTTCCCGGTCCCACATACGAGCAGTACTTC. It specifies CSVVPGPTYEQYF.

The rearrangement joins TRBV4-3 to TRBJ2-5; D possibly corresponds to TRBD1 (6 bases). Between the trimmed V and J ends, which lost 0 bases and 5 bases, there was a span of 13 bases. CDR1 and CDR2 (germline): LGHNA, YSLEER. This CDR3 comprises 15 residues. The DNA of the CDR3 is TGCGCCAGCAGCCAAGATCCAGGGGAGTGGGAGACCCAGTACTTC. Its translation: CASSQDPGEWETQYF.

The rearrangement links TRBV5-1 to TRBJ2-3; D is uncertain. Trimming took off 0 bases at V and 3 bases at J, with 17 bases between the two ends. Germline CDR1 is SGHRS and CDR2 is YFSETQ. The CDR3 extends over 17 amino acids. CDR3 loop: CASSLEYPLRATDTQYF. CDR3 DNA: TGCGCCAGCAGCTTGGAATATCCGCTACGAGCTACAGATACGCAGTATTTT. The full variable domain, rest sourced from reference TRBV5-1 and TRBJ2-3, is KAGVTQTPRYLIKTRGQQVTLSCSPISGHRSVSWYQQTPGQGLQFLFEYFSETQRNKGNFPGRFSGRQFSNSRSEMNVSTLELGDSALYLCASSLEYPLRATDTQYFGPGTRLTVL.